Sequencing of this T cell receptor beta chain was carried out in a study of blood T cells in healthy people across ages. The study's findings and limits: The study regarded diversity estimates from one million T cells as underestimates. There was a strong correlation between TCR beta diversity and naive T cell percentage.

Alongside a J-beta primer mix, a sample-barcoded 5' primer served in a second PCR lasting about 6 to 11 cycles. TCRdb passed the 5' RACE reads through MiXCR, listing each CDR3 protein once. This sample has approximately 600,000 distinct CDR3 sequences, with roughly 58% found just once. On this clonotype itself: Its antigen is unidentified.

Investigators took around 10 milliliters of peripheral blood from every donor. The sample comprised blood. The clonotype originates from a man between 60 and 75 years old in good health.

In DNA, the CDR3 is TGTGCCAGCAGCCGGACAGGGGGAAATTATAATTCACCCCTCCACTTT. Its protein product is CASSRTGGNYNSPLHF. This chain links TRBV6-5 with TRBJ1-6, with 10 positions matching TRBD1. Germline lookup yields CDR1 MNHEY and CDR2 SVGAGI. The trim removed 6 bases at V and 4 bases at J, leaving 6 bases unmatched. The CDR3 totals 16 residues.